Listed below are T cell receptor beta chains from one sample, sequenced in a study of control samples from healthy donors and cancer patients. Method: immunoSEQ multiplex PCR; TCRdb's copy keeps in-frame clones and lacks some. The sample has 150,000 to 200,000 clones, 88% seen once. What was sequenced was blood. The receptors were sampled from a woman aged 25 to 45 in good health. Both conserved end residues are part of each CDR3. Only part of the rows carry a size: once, few, many, or a class if the clone is expanded.

CASSKDMFTGELFF,TRBV5-4,TRBJ2-2,NA
CASSKGTGPQGTEYF,TRBV21-1,TRBJ2-5,NA
CASSLDQTGTGDSYEQYF,TRBV7-6,TRBJ2-7,NA
CASSLGGWEPQHF,TRBV5-1,TRBJ1-5,NA
CSVEVGGRGSYEQYF,TRBV29-1,TRBJ2-7,NA
CASSSIAAEQYF,TRBV7-2,TRBJ2-7,NA
CASSSLGRDEQFF,TRBV7-9,TRBJ2-1,NA
CASSGDLNTEAFF,TRBV2,TRBJ1-1,few
CASSQAYREVSGYTF,TRBV4-2,TRBJ1-2,NA
CASSARTTPRAGELFF,TRBV7-9,TRBJ2-2,NA
CAWSRTGASTDTQYF,TRBV30,TRBJ2-3,NA
CASSLRVETEAFF,TRBV5-1,TRBJ1-1,NA
CAWSVGQGAGELFF,TRBV30,TRBJ2-2,NA
CASSRGIPYEQYF,TRBV3-1/TRBV3-2,TRBJ2-7,NA
CASSHAGTGETDTQYF,TRBV3-1/TRBV3-2,TRBJ2-3,NA
CASSKGGGGTYGYTF,TRBV21-1,TRBJ1-2,NA
CASSALGGINEQYF,TRBV3-1/TRBV3-2,TRBJ2-7,NA
CASSEGTEYNQPQHF,TRBV9,TRBJ1-5,NA
CASSPDGTGLSTDTQYF,TRBV3-1/TRBV3-2,TRBJ2-3,NA
CASSLSPVSGDTQYF,TRBV11-2,TRBJ2-3,NA
CATSDLGTESYNEQFF,TRBV24-1,TRBJ2-1,NA
CASSLGDVFGSYNEQFF,TRBV7-6,TRBJ2-1,NA
CASSLVGSRTDTQYF,TRBV5-1,TRBJ2-3,NA
CASSWEGDPDNEQFF,TRBV5-1,TRBJ2-1,NA
CASSLERRQWGAYNEQFF,TRBV7-9,TRBJ2-1,NA
CASSPSGRNTEAFF,TRBV18,TRBJ1-1,NA
CASSLRSGVGVEQFF,TRBV5-6,TRBJ2-1,NA
CASTSPVSGANVLTF,TRBV6-6,TRBJ2-6,NA
CASSHGQGAGGAFF,TRBV3-1/TRBV3-2,TRBJ1-1,NA
CASSQSLRPRQGCYGYTF,TRBV23-1,TRBJ1-2,NA
CASSLTGGLPEQYF,TRBV7-9,TRBJ2-7,NA
CASSERRGPIDGYTF,TRBV6-1,TRBJ1-2,NA
CASSQVVLGGAGYGYTF,TRBV3-1/TRBV3-2,TRBJ1-2,NA
CASSPRGSLTEQFF,TRBV7-9,TRBJ2-1,NA
CASSQDLTVNSPLHF,TRBV3-1/TRBV3-2,TRBJ1-6,NA
CASSLQDSYGYTF,TRBV7-2,TRBJ1-2,NA
CAWSPGPNTEAFF,TRBV30,TRBJ1-1,NA